The clone carrying this TCR beta chain has a single count. The target antigen is unknown. This record comes from a study of radiation and T cells in renal cell carcinoma. Whole-study findings and limits: In nephrectomy-only tumors, top 100 clonotypes averaged approximately 45%, versus approximately 50% irradiated. Tumor samples were small regions of 0.9 to 1 g.

Treatment given: treatment-naive control, cytoreductive nephrectomy. V was cut by 3 bases and J by 0 bases, with 11 bases left in between. The germline CDR1 and CDR2 sequences are LNHDA and SQIVND (reference sequence). The CDR3 consists of 15 residues. Only in-frame clones appear in the TCRdb table, and some are missing; sequencing was by immunoSEQ multiplex PCR. In the table there are 7,500 to 10,000 clones, about 66% of which are singletons. This chain links TRBV19 with TRBJ1-1; no clear D gene. Sequenced material: tumor tissue, taken from a patient whose treatment was nephrectomy without radiotherapy. The receptor was isolated from a man aged 60-69 years with renal cell carcinoma. The CDR3 region is CASSIDATLNTEAFF. CDR3 bases: TGTGCCAGTAGTATTGACGCCACTCTGAACACTGAAGCTTTCTTT.